The clone carrying this TCR beta chain was observed a handful of times. Antigen unknown. These data originate in a study of cytomegalovirus exposure and HLA in healthy donors. General study points: Later analysis revealed greater clonal expansion in HLA-associated TCR beta chains than in equally common others.

The CDR3 length is 14 residues. CDR1 and CDR2 (germline): SQVTM, ANQGSEA. V shed 6 bases and J 1 base; nucleotides not matched to a gene: 9. Amplification used 60 Vbeta primers and 13 Jbeta primers. Assay: immunoSEQ multiplex PCR; the TCRdb copy retains only in-frame clones and omits some. The sample comprises roughly 100,000 clones, more than 75% of which are singletons, and over 9% rests with the top ten. This TCR derives from a woman younger than 35 in good health and CMV-seropositive. Material: PBMCs. The chain links TRBV29-1 to TRBJ2-7; 7 nucleotides align to TRBD1. The CDR3 nucleotides are TGCAGCGTAGCCCCCGGGACAGCTTCCTACGAGCAGTACTTC. It codes for CSVAPGTASYEQYF.